Shown below are 23 T cell receptor beta chains from a single sample sequenced in a study of cytomegalovirus exposure and HLA in healthy donors. Sequencing used immunoSEQ multiplex PCR; TCRdb keeps in-frame clones, though not all of them. In the table there are about 280,000 clones, 88% of which are singletons. Sequenced material: PBMCs. Source of these receptors: a woman aged 18 to 35 in good health and CMV-seronegative.

This clone showed up many times. The chain uses TRBV19 and TRBJ2-6; D possibly corresponds to TRBD1 (5 bases). The length of the CDR3 is 14 residues. The V and J ends lost 4 bases and 3 bases respectively, with 7 bases between them. Per the germline V gene, CDR1 is LNHDA and CDR2 is SQIVND (reference sequence). CDR3 region: CASSTRVGANVLTF. The CDR3 region has the DNA TGTGCCAGTAGTACCAGGGTTGGGGCCAACGTCCTGACTTTC.

This chain's CDR3 is CASSLGGVQETQYF. In DNA, the CDR3 is TGTGCCAGCAGCTTGGGGGGGGTCCAGGAGACCCAGTACTTC. The V call is TRBV5-4, the J call TRBJ2-5, with D perhaps matching TRBD2 (6 bases). CDR1 is SGHNT, CDR2 YYREEE, per germline (reference sequence). This CDR3 comprises 14 residues. The V gene lost 0 bases and the J gene lost 5 bases, with 11 bases spanning the gap.

The V call is TRBV6-1, the J call TRBJ2-1; a weak D match, TRBD1 (7 bases). This CDR3 has 15 amino acids. CDR1 is MNHNS, CDR2 SASEGT, per germline. Trimming pared 3 bases from V and 1 base from J, leaving 10 bases between. CDR3 sequence: CASSDQGGSYNEQFF. The DNA of the CDR3 is TGTGCCAGCAGTGATCAGGGGGGATCCTACAATGAGCAGTTCTTC.

There are a few counts of this clone. The genes are TRBV28 and TRBJ2-7; D is perhaps TRBD1 (7 bases). Between the trimmed V and J ends, which lost 6 bases and 2 bases, there was a span of 14 bases. The CDR3 totals 14 residues. In germline, CDR1 is MDHEN, CDR2 SYDVKM. CDR3: CASSRGRRAYEQYF. DNA of the CDR3: TGTGCCAGCAGCAGGGGGAGGAGGGCCTACGAGCAGTACTTC.

J is TRBJ1-6 and V is TRBV7-9; possibly TRBD1 for D (6 bases). Germline V gene lookup returns CDR1 SEHNR and CDR2 FQNEAQ (reference sequence). The V gene lost 5 bases and the J gene lost 5 bases, with 13 bases spanning the gap. The CDR3 runs to 15 residues. CDR3 region: CASSEHRVDNSPLHF. The CDR3 DNA reads as TGTGCCAGCAGCGAGCACAGGGTTGATAATTCACCCCTCCACTTT.

This chain connects TRBV30 to TRBJ1-2; perhaps TRBD1 as D (6 bases). Germline lookup yields CDR1 GTSNPN and CDR2 SVGIG (reference sequence). This CDR3 has 11 residues. Trimming stripped 7 bases from V and 5 bases from J, with 11 bases between. CDR3 DNA: TGTGCCTCCCGCGGACAGTATGGCTACACCTTC. Protein product: CASRGQYGYTF.

The chain couples TRBV28 to TRBJ1-5; D is undetermined. The CDR3 loop spans 12 amino acids. The germline V and J ends were trimmed by 7 bases and 5 bases, with 9 bases remaining between them. CDR1 MDHEN and CDR2 SYDVKM come from the germline V gene. CDR3 coding DNA: TGTGCCAGCAACAGCGGCCATCAGCCCCAGCATTTT. It specifies CASNSGHQPQHF.

This chain uses TRBV2 with TRBJ1-4, with D hard to call. The CDR3 covers 13 residues. Trimming removed 10 bases at V and 0 bases at J, with 9 bases between. Per germline, CDR1 SNHLY and CDR2 FYNNEI. The CDR3 spells CATSVATNEKLFF. The CDR3 nucleotides are TGTGCCACCTCCGTAGCAACTAATGAAAAACTGTTTTTT.

This chain links TRBV7-8 with TRBJ2-2; 8 nucleotides agree with TRBD2. There are 15 residues in the CDR3. Germline CDR1 is SGHVS and CDR2 is FQNEAQ. The trim removed 5 bases at V and 0 bases at J, leaving 2 bases unmatched. CDR3 sequence: CASSRTSSNTGELFF. The CDR3 DNA sequence: TGTGCCAGCAGCCGGACTAGCTCGAACACCGGGGAGCTGTTTTTT.

This rearrangement joins TRBV5-6 to TRBJ1-1; D uncertain. Trimming removed 1 base at V and 12 bases at J, with 16 bases between. The CDR3 has 13 amino acids. Germline CDR1 is SGHDT and CDR2 is YYEEEE. DNA of the CDR3: TGTGCCAGCAGCTTGTACGGGGTTCTTGCAACTTTCTTT. Translating gives CASSLYGVLATFF.

V gene TRBV25-1 combines with J gene TRBJ2-7; TRBD2 aligns across 7 bases. J was trimmed by 1 base and V by 4 bases; bases with no gene match: 7. Germline assignment: CDR1 MGHDK and CDR2 SYGVNS. This CDR3 contains 15 residues. The CDR3 DNA is TGTGCCAGCAGTGTGGGGACCGGGGGGTCCTACGAGCAGTACTTC. It yields the protein CASSVGTGGSYEQYF.

The gene calls are TRBV2 and TRBJ2-1, with 11 bases fitting TRBD2. CDR1 SNHLY and CDR2 FYNNEI come from the germline V gene. The ends lost 8 bases at V and 12 bases at J; junction bases unmatched: 12. CDR3 size: 14 residues. The CDR3 spells CASFGTSGDRRQFF. The CDR3 DNA reads TGTGCCAGCTTCGGGACTAGCGGAGACCGAAGGCAGTTCTTC.

The rearrangement links TRBV19 to TRBJ2-2, with TRBD1 matching over 7 bases. CDR1 is LNHDA and CDR2 is SQIVND in the germline V gene (reference sequence). V trimming: 5 bases; J trimming: 1 base; junction bases outside the gene matches: 4. The CDR3 is 15 amino acids. CDR3 amino acids: CASSARQGNTGELFF. The DNA for the CDR3 is TGTGCCAGTAGTGCCCGACAGGGGAACACCGGGGAGCTGTTTTTT.

The J gene is TRBJ2-7, the V gene TRBV11-1; TRBD2 might be the D (5 bases). The V and J ends lost 1 base and 2 bases respectively, with 18 bases between them. CDR1 is SGHAT and CDR2 is FQDESV in the germline V gene (reference sequence). The CDR3 has 17 residues. The CDR3 DNA reads TGTGCCAGCAGCTTAGATCTAACGGGGAGTGGAGCCTACGAGCAGTACTTC. Amino acid sequence: CASSLDLTGSGAYEQYF.

The V gene is TRBV27, the J gene TRBJ2-3; D perhaps matches TRBD1 (6 bases). The germline gives CDR1 MNHEY, CDR2 SMNVEV (reference sequence). The germline V and J ends were trimmed by 6 bases and 2 bases, with 12 bases remaining between them. The CDR3 extends over 14 amino acids. Here the CDR3 reads CASRSRQATDTQYF. For the CDR3, the DNA is TGTGCCAGCAGAAGTCGACAGGCCACAGATACGCAGTATTTT.

The chain employs TRBV5-1 and TRBJ2-3; TRBD2 agrees at 8 bases. Trimming removed 6 bases from V and 3 bases from J; junction bases left unmatched: 6. Germline values: CDR1 SGHRS, CDR2 YFSETQ. CDR3 length: 14 residues. The CDR3 loop is CASKFTSGTDTQYF. CDR3 coding DNA: TGCGCCAGCAAATTCACTAGCGGTACAGATACGCAGTATTTT.

This clone came up many times. The chain recombines TRBV28 with TRBJ1-1; the match to TRBD1 covers 12 bases. Germline values: CDR1 MDHEN, CDR2 SYDVKM. With 3 bases clipped from V and 1 base from J, the junction kept 6 bases outside the gene matches. The CDR3 covers 17 residues. The CDR3 bases are TGTGCCAGCAGTTTTGGGGACAGGGGGCATCGGAACACTGAAGCTTTCTTT. Translated: CASSFGDRGHRNTEAFF.

Note on this clone: Other DNA sequences from this sample encode an identical CDR3 as well. The DNA of the CDR3 is TGTGCCAGCAGCTTACGGGGGGATAGCAATCAGCCCCAGCATTTT. This gives the protein CASSLRGDSNQPQHF. This chain joins TRBV7-2 and TRBJ1-5, with a tentative D call TRBD1 (5 bases). This CDR3 has 15 amino acids. Per germline, CDR1 SGHTA and CDR2 FQGNSA. V lost 2 bases and J lost 0, with 8 bases in between.

The rearrangement links TRBV28 to TRBJ1-2; possibly TRBD1 for D (5 bases). Germline V CDR1 and CDR2: MDHEN, SYDVKM. V was clipped by 3 bases and J by 4 bases, with 9 bases between them. The CDR3 extends over 13 amino acids. This CDR3 is CASSFAGSYGYTF. The CDR3 DNA is TGTGCCAGCAGTTTTGCAGGGTCCTATGGCTACACCTTC.

The V gene is TRBV6-6, the J gene TRBJ2-7; 7 nucleotides line up with TRBD1. CDR3 length: 14 amino acids. The germline V gene encodes CDR1 MNHNY and CDR2 SVGAGI (reference sequence). V lost 4 bases to trimming and J lost 2 bases; unmatched junction nucleotides: 5. The CDR3 spells CASSLRTGAYEQYF. CDR3 bases: TGTGCCAGCAGTTTACGGACAGGCGCCTACGAGCAGTACTTC.

The chain uses TRBV9 and TRBJ2-5; 8 bases match TRBD1. The V and J ends lost 4 bases and 5 bases, in that order; junction bases with no gene match: 4. The CDR3 has 13 amino acids. Germline lookup yields CDR1 SGDLS and CDR2 YYNGEE. The CDR3 nucleotides are TGTGCCAGCAGCCAGGACAGGGTGGAGACCCAGTACTTC. Protein: CASSQDRVETQYF.

This sequence joins TRBV6-1 and TRBJ1-6; D ambiguous. Per the germline V gene, CDR1 is MNHNS and CDR2 is SASEGT. The CDR3 has 13 amino acids. The ends were cut back, 6 bases at V and 5 bases at J, with 8 bases in the middle. The CDR3 protein is CASRTVNNSPLHF. As DNA, the CDR3 is TGTGCCAGCAGAACGGTAAATAATTCACCCCTCCACTTT.

The gene calls are TRBV4-1 and TRBJ2-3; D might be TRBD2 (6 bases). The CDR3 extends over 16 amino acids. CDR1 MGHRA and CDR2 YSYEKL come from the germline V gene. Deletions cut 2 bases from V and 2 bases from J, with 14 bases between. In DNA, the CDR3 is TGCGCCAGCAGCCAACCTCCGGGACTTCCCACAGATACGCAGTATTTT. Translating gives CASSQPPGLPTDTQYF.